At least ten counts were recorded for the clone carrying this T cell receptor (beta chain). V lost 1 base and J 1 base, leaving 7 bases between the germline ends. Germline V gene lookup returns CDR1 LGHDT and CDR2 YNNKEL (reference sequence). The CDR3 runs 14 residues. These data are taken from a study of regulatory T cells in long-lasting Graves disease. As for the study in general: Antithyroid drugs had been taken by newly diagnosed Graves' patients for under 3 months.

Construction of TCR beta libraries relied on iRepertoire HTBI primers and on Arm-PCR targeting CDR3 regions. Each CDR3 protein is one row after TCRdb ran MiXCR on the multiplex PCR reads. This repertoire shows hundreds of thousands of distinct CDR3 sequences, roughly 16% found once; its top ten account for about 18%. Stated time point: newly diagnosed GD, antithyroid drugs for less than 3 months. Scientists built the TCR library using RNA that was extracted from PBMCs. The same data also went into a second study, on T cells in Graves' hyperthyroidism and ophthalmopathy.

This chain links TRBV3-1 with TRBJ1-1; D gene ambiguous. The sample consisted of peripheral blood mononuclear cells (PBMCs), taken at new diagnosis, from a patient treated with antithyroid drugs. The receptor's source is a woman in her 30s with Graves disease. Written as DNA, the CDR3 is TGTGCCAGCAGCCAAGTACACCCGAACACTGAAGCTTTCTTT. It encodes CASSQVHPNTEAFF.